The following is a T cell receptor beta chain sequence with its context. The sample originates from a study of cytomegalovirus exposure and HLA in healthy donors. PCR involved 60 Vbeta and 13 Jbeta primers. Some clones are missing from TCRdb's copy, which holds only in-frame ones; the method was immunoSEQ multiplex PCR. The sample yields about 140,000 clones, more than 75% seen once. Germline CDR1 MDHEN, CDR2 SYDVKM. The CDR3 totals 15 residues. The ends were cut back, 1 base at V and 4 bases at J, with 13 bases in the middle. Source material: PBMCs. The clonotype was recovered from a man in his forties or fifties in good health and CMV-seronegative. This chain links TRBV28 with TRBJ2-5, with a weak D call TRBD1 (6 bases). The CDR3 here is CASSLFPRGGETQYF. The CDR3 nucleotides are TGTGCCAGCAGTTTATTCCCCAGGGGTGGAGAGACCCAGTACTTC.